This T cell receptor beta chain was observed in a study of T-cell memory formation after mild COVID-19. Across the study: TCR clusters were mostly confined to one donor each. Overall study results and limits: CD4+ contracting clones were mainly CM and EM; CD8+ ones, EMRA. Later expanders leaned CD4+, whereas clones that contracted between day 15 and 85 were balanced CD4/CD8.

TCR alpha and TCR beta cDNA libraries with sample barcodes and UMIs came from 5'RACE using constant-segment primers. TCRdb reprocessed the 5' RACE reads via MiXCR and lists one record per CDR3 protein. The repertoire includes 45,000 to 50,000 distinct CDR3 sequences, over 6.5% of them detected once, and approximately 1.4% sits in the top ten. V lost 5 bases and J lost 0; bases outside the gene matches: 8. This CDR3 comprises 16 residues. Germline V gene lookup returns CDR1 SGHTA and CDR2 FQGNSA. Remarks on this clonotype: Its cognate antigen is unknown.

This TCR came from a man younger than 35 who had mild COVID-19 (a few samples of this study predate the infection). Cell type and time point are not known. The chain carries TRBV7-2 and TRBJ1-1; TRBD1 agrees at 8 bases. The source material was PBMCs or a T cell subset sorted from them (not recorded which). CDR3 region: CASSPDVGQVNTEAFF. The CDR3 DNA follows: TGTGCCAGCAGCCCGGACGTGGGACAGGTGAACACTGAAGCTTTCTTT.